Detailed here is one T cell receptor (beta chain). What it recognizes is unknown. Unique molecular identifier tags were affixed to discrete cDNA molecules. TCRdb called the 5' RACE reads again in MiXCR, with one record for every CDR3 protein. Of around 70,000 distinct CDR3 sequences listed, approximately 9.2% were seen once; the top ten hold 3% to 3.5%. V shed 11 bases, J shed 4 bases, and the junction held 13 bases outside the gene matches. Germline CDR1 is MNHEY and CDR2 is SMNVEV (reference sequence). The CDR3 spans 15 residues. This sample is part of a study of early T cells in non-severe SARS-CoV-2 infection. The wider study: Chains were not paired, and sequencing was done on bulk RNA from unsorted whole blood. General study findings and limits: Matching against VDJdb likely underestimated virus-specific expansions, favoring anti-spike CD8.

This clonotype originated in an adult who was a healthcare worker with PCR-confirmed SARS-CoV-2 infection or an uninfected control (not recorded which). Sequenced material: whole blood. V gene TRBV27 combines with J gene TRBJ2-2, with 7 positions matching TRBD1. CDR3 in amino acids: CASIKWDSGTGELFF. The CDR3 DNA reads TGTGCCTCCATAAAATGGGACAGTGGCACCGGGGAGCTGTTTTTT.